Sequencing of this T cell receptor (beta chain) was carried out in a study of T cells in Graves' hyperthyroidism and ophthalmopathy. Study-wide results and caveats: Most clonotypes expanded in the thyroid (above 0.001) were also present in blood. Prediction of ophthalmopathy progression came a median around 6.5 months pre-onset.

Amplification of TCR beta CDR3 regions used RNA as the template. The study used the HTBI primer set for a first-round RT-PCR of the TCR CDR3. MiXCR, applied by TCRdb to the multiplex PCR reads, yields one record per CDR3 protein. The sample shows about 590,000 distinct CDR3 sequences, 11% to 15% of them seen only once. This clonotype was seen at least ten times. Its specificity is not known. Criteria for exclusion of patients were uncontrolled infection, other autoimmune disease, pregnancy or lactation. Isolation of PBMCs was performed on around 10 ml fresh peripheral blood. The V end was cut by 4 bases, the J end by 1 base, with 8 bases between. Germline V gene data show CDR1 as SNHLY and CDR2 as FYNNEI. This CDR3 contains 14 residues.

The chain combines TRBV2 with TRBJ1-5; D ambiguous. This clonotype was sampled from a woman between 18 and 30 years old with Graves' ophthalmopathy. Source material: blood. CDR3 in amino acids: CASSGGFSNQPQHF. The CDR3 coding sequence is TGTGCCAGCAGTGGGGGTTTCAGCAATCAGCCCCAGCATTTT.